These T cell receptor beta chains were read from a single sample in a study of shared clonotypes between healthy human individuals. Produced via immunoSEQ multiplex PCR; TCRdb's table is partial and in-frame only. Of roughly 1,600,000 clones listed, around 98.5% are singletons. The sample consisted of naive CD4+ T cells sorted from blood. All receptors come from a man aged 25 to 45 in good health. Both conserved end residues are part of each CDR3. Size is omitted from some rows. Given values are once, few, many or a class for expanded clones.

V	size	J	CDR3
TRBV28	.	TRBJ2-7	CASRPQGPEQYF
TRBV5-1	.	TRBJ1-1	CASREQNTEAFF
TRBV15	once	TRBJ2-3	CATSRADGTQYF
TRBV30	.	TRBJ2-7	CAWRRYPTGTYEQYF
TRBV5-1	.	TRBJ2-7	CASSSLTGYEQYF
TRBV7-2	.	TRBJ2-5	CASSLFYRTSESQETQYF
TRBV28	once	TRBJ1-5	CASSLSRVFQPQHF
TRBV7-9	.	TRBJ2-7	CASSLRRDEQYF
TRBV27	.	TRBJ2-5	CASSLARDSRETQYF
TRBV6-5	.	TRBJ2-4	CASSSTGGPGIQYF
TRBV11-2	.	TRBJ2-1	CASSLGPAGTYNEQFF
TRBV15	.	TRBJ2-6	CATSRVLSVSGANVLTF
TRBV7-6	.	TRBJ2-7	CASSLNMAYEQYF
TRBV10-3	once	TRBJ2-7	CAISEFFGEQYF
TRBV27	.	TRBJ2-1	CASSLTSGRFNEQFF
TRBV12-5	once	TRBJ2-1	CASGLVIYRDGLAYNEQFF
TRBV29-1	.	TRBJ2-5	CSVHREGYGTQYF
TRBV5-4	.	TRBJ2-7	CASSLLAGGDVPYEQYF
TRBV15	.	TRBJ2-3	CATSRTTRTPPDTQYF
TRBV7-8	once	TRBJ2-1	CASITDGGSSSYNEQFF
TRBV5-4	.	TRBJ2-7	CASSLDWIAYEQYF
TRBV5-5	.	TRBJ2-3	CASSLLGDTQYF
TRBV7-9	.	TRBJ2-3	CASSLPGLAGGTDTQYF
TRBV27	.	TRBJ2-3	CASSLSGIRGRTDTQYF
TRBV18	.	TRBJ2-1	CASSPMAVYNEQFF